The source of this T cell receptor beta chain is a study of identical twins. Study-level findings and limits: With beta out-of-frame sequences, excess sharing by twins was weaker. Modeled out-of-frame TCR alpha sharing in monozygotic twins fell below observed levels.

Healthy Caucasians made up all donors. This clonotype appeared a few times. Its target is unknown. Addition of a universal primer site occurred through template switching, and cDNA carried unique molecular identifiers. Via MiXCR, TCRdb re-called the 5' RACE reads, giving one row per CDR3 protein. The sample holds 550,000 to 800,000 distinct CDR3 sequences, under 8.5% seen once. Germline assignment: CDR1 DFQATT and CDR2 SNEGSKA (reference sequence). The CDR3 has 15 amino acids. The V and J ends lost 6 bases and 3 bases, in that order; junction bases with no gene match: 13. These data are also associated with another study on yellow fever vaccine responses in identical twins.

What was sequenced was PBMCs. This sequence originates from a woman aged 18 to 35 in good health. V and J are TRBV20-1 and TRBJ1-1, with 7 bases fitting TRBD1. DNA for the CDR3: TGCAGTGCAATAGACCCCCGGGACAGATACACTGAAGCTTTCTTT. Encoded protein: CSAIDPRDRYTEAFF.